This T cell receptor beta chain comes out of a study of breast tumors, draining lymph nodes, adjacent tissues. Study-wide results and limits: The lymph node origin of tumor T cells was framed as consistent with a hypothesis, not demonstrated.

Axillary draining lymph nodes of breast cancer patients supplied the node samples. TCRdb called the multiplex PCR reads again in MiXCR, with one record for every CDR3 protein. The sample records a few hundred thousand distinct CDR3 sequences, 30% to 35% being singletons. A note on this clonotype: What it recognizes is unknown.

This CDR3 is built from 12 residues. V dropped 4 bases and J dropped 6 bases, with 9 bases sitting between them. Germline CDR1 reads SGHTA; CDR2 reads FQGNSA. Sequencing was performed on axillary lymph node tissue. The chain uses TRBV7-2 and TRBJ1-2; D perhaps matches TRBD1 (5 bases). The sequence came from a female donor with breast cancer. Some clones in this sample may be carry-over from other donors' samples. The CDR3, as DNA: TGTGCCAGCAGCTCGGGGCAGCATGGCTACACCTTC. It encodes CASSSGQHGYTF.